This TCR beta chain was documented in a study of a mutant IDH1 vaccine in newly diagnosed glioma. Across the study: Sex among treated patients split 62.5% male, around 40% female; mean age was approximately 38 years. Former treatment meant radiotherapy, temozolomide, or both; the majority had gotten both.

Stated time point: week 11, during vaccination. Every single dose of the vaccine, 300 ug of mutant IDH1 20-mer peptide, came with topical imiquimod. Repertoires were generated with immunoSEQ multiplex PCR, while TCRdb's copy carries only in-frame clones and drops some. Here the sample spans fewer than 70,000 clones, under 90% being singletons. Details on this clone: Its antigen is as yet unknown.

V was cut by 5 bases and J by 6 bases, with 17 bases left in between. CDR3 size: 14 residues. The V gene's germline CDR1 is SGHAT and CDR2 FQNNGV. This clonotype was sampled from a man under 40 with glioma. The chain uses TRBV11-2 and TRBJ2-7, with D possibly TRBD2 on 6 matching bases. Specimen: PBMCs, collected from a glioma patient whose treatment included an IDH1 peptide vaccine. CDR3 loop: CASSHRRADAEQYF. In DNA form, the CDR3 reads TGTGCCAGCAGCCACCGGAGGGCCGATGCCGAGCAGTACTTC. The entire variable domain, with the rest obtained from reference TRBV11-2 and TRBJ2-7, is as follows: EAGVAQSPRYKIIEKRQSVAFWCNPISGHATLYWYQQILGQGPKLLIQFQNNGVVDDSQLPKDRFSAERLKGVDSTLKIQPAKLEDSAVYLCASSHRRADAEQYFGPGTRLTVT.